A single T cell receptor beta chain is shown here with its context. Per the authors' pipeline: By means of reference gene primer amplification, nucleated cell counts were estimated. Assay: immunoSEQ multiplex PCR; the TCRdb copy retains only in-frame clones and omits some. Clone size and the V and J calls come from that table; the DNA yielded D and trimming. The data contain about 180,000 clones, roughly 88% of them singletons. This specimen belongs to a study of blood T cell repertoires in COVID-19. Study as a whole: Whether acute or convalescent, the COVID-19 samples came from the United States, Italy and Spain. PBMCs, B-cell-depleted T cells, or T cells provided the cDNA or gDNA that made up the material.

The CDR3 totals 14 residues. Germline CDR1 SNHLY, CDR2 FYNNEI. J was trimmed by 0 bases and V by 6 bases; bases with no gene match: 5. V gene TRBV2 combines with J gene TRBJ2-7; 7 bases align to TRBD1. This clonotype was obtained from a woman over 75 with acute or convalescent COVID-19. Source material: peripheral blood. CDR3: CASRATGSSYEQYF. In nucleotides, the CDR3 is TGTGCCAGCAGGGCGACAGGGAGCTCCTACGAGCAGTACTTC.